This entry features one TCR beta chain sequence. What it binds is not known. This CDR3 is also generated by other DNA sequences in the sample. The data stem from a study of OX40 agonist ivuxolimab in advanced cancers. Study details: Aged roughly 23 to 80 with a mean of approximately 60 years, they were roughly 83% male. General study points: Researchers did not establish what antigens the expanded peripheral T cells target. CD8+ T cells (on average) carried more expanded clones than CD4+ T cells.

Patients were ineligible given autoimmune disease history or systemic immunosuppression. Data came from immunoSEQ multiplex PCR; TCRdb stores just in-frame clones and leaves some out. The table shows 55,000 to 65,000 clones, with about 88% occurring only once. V shed 5 bases and J 2 bases; nucleotides not matched to a gene: 3. The CDR3 loop spans 15 amino acids. Germline V gene sequence: CDR1 MNHEY, CDR2 SMNVEV (reference sequence). The rearrangement joins TRBV27 to TRBJ2-5; 12 bases align to TRBD2. Specimen: CD4+ or CD8+ T cells sorted from blood, collected in a trial of the OX40 agonist ivuxolimab. The sequence was collected from an adult with an advanced solid tumor such as melanoma, head and neck, liver or kidney cancer. CDR3 nucleotides: TGTGCCAGCAGTCCGACTAGCGGGGGACAAGAGACCCAGTACTTC. This gives the protein CASSPTSGGQETQYF.